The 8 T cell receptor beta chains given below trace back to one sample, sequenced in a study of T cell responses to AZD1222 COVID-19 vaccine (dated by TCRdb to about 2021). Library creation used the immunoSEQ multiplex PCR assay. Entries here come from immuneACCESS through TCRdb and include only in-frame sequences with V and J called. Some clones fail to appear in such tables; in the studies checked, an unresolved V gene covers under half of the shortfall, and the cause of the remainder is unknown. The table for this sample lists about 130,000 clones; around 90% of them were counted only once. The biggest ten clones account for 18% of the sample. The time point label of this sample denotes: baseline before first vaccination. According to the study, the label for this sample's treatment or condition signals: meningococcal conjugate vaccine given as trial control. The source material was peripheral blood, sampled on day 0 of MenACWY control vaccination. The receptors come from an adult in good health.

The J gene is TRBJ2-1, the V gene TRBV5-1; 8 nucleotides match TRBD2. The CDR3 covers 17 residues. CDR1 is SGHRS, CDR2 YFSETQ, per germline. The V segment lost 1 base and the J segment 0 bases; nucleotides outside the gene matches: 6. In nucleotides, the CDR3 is TGCGCCAGCAGCTTGTTGGGCGGGAGGCTCTCCTACAATGAGCAGTTCTTC. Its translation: CASSLLGGRLSYNEQFF. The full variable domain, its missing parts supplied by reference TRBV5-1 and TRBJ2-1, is KAGVTQTPRYLIKTRGQQVTLSCSPISGHRSVSWYQQTPGQGLQFLFEYFSETQRNKGNFPGRFSGRQFSNSRSEMNVSTLELGDSALYLCASSLLGGRLSYNEQFFGPGTRLTVL.

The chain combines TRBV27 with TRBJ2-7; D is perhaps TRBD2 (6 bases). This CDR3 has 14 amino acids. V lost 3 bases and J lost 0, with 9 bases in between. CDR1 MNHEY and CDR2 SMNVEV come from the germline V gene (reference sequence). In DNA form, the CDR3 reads TGTGCCAGCAGTTTGGGGGGACCCTCCTACGAGCAGTACTTC. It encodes CASSLGGPSYEQYF.

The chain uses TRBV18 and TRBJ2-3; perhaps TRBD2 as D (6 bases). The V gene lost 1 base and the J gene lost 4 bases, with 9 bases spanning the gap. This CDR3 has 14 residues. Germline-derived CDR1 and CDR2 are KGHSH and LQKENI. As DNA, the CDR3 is TGTGCCAGCTCACCACGTACGGGGGCAGATACGCAGTATTTT. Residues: CASSPRTGADTQYF.

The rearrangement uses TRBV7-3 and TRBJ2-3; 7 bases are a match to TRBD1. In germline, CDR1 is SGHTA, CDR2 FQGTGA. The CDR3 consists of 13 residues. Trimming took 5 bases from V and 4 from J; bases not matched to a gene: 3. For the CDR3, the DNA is TGTGCCAGCAGCCGAGGACAGGCAGATACGCAGTATTTT. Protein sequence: CASSRGQADTQYF.

CDR3 region: CASSLDFGGRYNEQFF. As DNA, the CDR3 is TGTGCCAGCAGCTTAGATTTTGGCGGGAGGTACAATGAGCAGTTCTTC. V and J are TRBV11-3 and TRBJ2-1; 8 positions match TRBD2. Germline V CDR1 and CDR2: SGHNT, YENEEA. This CDR3 region has 16 residues. Trimming cost V 0 bases and J 4 bases; bases outside gene matches: 5. Variable domain in full (rest from reference TRBV11-3 and TRBJ2-1): EAGVVQSPRYKIIEKKQPVAFWCNPISGHNTLYWYLQNLGQGPELLIRYENEEAVDDSQLPKDRFSAERLKGVDSTLKIQPAELGDSAVYLCASSLDFGGRYNEQFFGPGTRLTVL.

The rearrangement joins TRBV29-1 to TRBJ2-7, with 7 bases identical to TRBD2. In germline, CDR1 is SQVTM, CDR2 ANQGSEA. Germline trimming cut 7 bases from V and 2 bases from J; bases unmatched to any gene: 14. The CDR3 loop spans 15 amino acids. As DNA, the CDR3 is TGCAGCGCCACTGAGGGAGGGAGGGGCCCCTACGAGCAGTACTTC. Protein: CSATEGGRGPYEQYF.

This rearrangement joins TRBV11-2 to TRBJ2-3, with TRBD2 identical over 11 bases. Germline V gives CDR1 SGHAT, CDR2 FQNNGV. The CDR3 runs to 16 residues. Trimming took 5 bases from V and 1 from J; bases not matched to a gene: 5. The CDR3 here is CASSPEGLAGTDTQYF. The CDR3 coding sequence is TGTGCCAGCAGCCCTGAGGGACTAGCGGGCACAGATACGCAGTATTTT.

The CDR3 DNA follows: TGTGCCAGCAGCCAAGGCTCTGGGAGCCCCCAGTACTTC. Protein product: CASSQGSGSPQYF. The rearrangement uses TRBV3-1 (or the pseudogene TRBV3-2) and TRBJ2-5, with D perhaps matching TRBD2 (5 bases). Germline assignment: CDR1 LGHDT and CDR2 YNNKEL (reference sequence). V gave up 1 base and J gave up 9 bases, with 12 bases separating them. The length of the CDR3 is 13 residues.